This T cell receptor beta chain was sequenced for a study of cytomegalovirus exposure and HLA in healthy donors. Study overall: Genotyping showed roughly 76% of hundreds of donors falling in the Caucasian-associated ancestry cluster. Study results and limitations: Most CMV-associated TCR beta chains were later found to appear HLA-restricted. Confirmation in vitro established that a few CMV-associated chains were specific for CMV antigens.

PCR involved 60 Vbeta and 13 Jbeta primers. Data came from immunoSEQ multiplex PCR; TCRdb stores just in-frame clones and leaves some out. The data show tens of thousands of clones, about 73% seen once. A note on this clone: Its antigen is not identified.

J lost 5 bases, V lost 3 bases, and 6 bases had no gene match. Germline CDR1 is LNHDA and CDR2 is SQIVND (reference sequence). This CDR3 is 14 amino acids long. This clonotype was sampled from a woman aged 40 to 50 in good health and CMV-seropositive. The specimen sequenced was PBMCs. This chain links TRBV19 with TRBJ1-1, with 7 bases that match TRBD1. The DNA for the CDR3 is TGTGCCAGTAGTATCGAAAGGGGGCGGACTGAAGCTTTCTTT. It yields the protein CASSIERGRTEAFF.